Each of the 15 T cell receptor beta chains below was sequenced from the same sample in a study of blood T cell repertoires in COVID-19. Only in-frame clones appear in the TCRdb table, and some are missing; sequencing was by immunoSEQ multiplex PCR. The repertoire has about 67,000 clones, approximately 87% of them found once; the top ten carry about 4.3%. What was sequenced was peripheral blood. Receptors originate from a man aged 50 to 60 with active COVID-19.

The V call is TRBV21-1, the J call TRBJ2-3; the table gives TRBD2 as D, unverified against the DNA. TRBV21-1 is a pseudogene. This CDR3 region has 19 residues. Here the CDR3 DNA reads TGTGCCAGCAGCATCCCGACGCCTACTAGCAGAGGAATCACAGATACGCAGTATTTT. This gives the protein CASSIPTPTSRGITDTQYF.

The CDR3 spells CASTNWDRYADTQYF. DNA of the CDR3: TGTGCCAGCACCAACTGGGACAGATATGCAGATACGCAGTATTTT. V and J are TRBV5-8 and TRBJ2-3, with TRBD1 identical over 7 bases. After removal of 6 bases from V and 4 bases from J, the junction contained 11 bases not matched to a gene. The CDR3 runs to 15 residues. CDR1 and CDR2 (germline): SGHTS, YDEGEE. Full variable domain (rest looked up from reference TRBV5-8 and TRBJ2-3): EAGVTQSPTHLIKTRGQQATLRCSPISGHTSVYWYQQALGLGLQFLLWYDEGEERNRGNFPPRFSGRQFPNYSSELNVNALELEDSALYLCASTNWDRYADTQYFGPGTRLTVL.

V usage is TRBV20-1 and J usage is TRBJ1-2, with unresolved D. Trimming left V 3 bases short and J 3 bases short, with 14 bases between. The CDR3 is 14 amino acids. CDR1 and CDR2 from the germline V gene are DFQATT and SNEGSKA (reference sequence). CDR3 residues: CSASFRHGDYGYTF. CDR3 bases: TGCAGTGCTAGTTTTCGACACGGGGACTATGGCTACACCTTC.

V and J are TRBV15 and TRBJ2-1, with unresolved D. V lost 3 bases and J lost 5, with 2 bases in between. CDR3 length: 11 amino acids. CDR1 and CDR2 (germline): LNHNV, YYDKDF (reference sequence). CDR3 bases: TGTGCCACCAGCAGTAACAATGAGCAGTTCTTC. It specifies CATSSNNEQFF. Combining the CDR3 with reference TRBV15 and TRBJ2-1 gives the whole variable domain DAMVIQNPRYQVTQFGKPVTLSCSQTLNHNVMYWYQQKSSQAPKLLFHYYDKDFNNEADTPDNFQSRRPNTSFCFLDIRSPGLGDTAMYLCATSSNNEQFFGPGTRLTVL.

For the CDR3, the DNA is TGTGCCAGCAGCCTAGGTCCTACGAACACCGGGGAGCTGTTTTTT. It specifies CASSLGPTNTGELFF. V usage is TRBV11-3 and J usage is TRBJ2-2; unclear D gene. CDR1 is SGHNT, CDR2 YENEEA, per germline. V was shortened by 5 bases and J by 0 bases, with 10 bases between the two germline ends. This CDR3 region has 15 residues.

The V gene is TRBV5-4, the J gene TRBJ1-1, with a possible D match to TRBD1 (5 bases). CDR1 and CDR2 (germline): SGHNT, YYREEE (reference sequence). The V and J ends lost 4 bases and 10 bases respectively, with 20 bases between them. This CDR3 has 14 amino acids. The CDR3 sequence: CASSHPTGAPGAFF. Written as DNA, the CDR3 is TGTGCCAGCAGCCACCCCACAGGCGCCCCTGGAGCTTTCTTT.

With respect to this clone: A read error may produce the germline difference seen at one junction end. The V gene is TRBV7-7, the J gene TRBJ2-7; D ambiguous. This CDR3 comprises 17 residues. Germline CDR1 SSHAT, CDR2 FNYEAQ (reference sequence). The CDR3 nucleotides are TGTGCTAGCAGCTTAGACCAAACCTCACCTCTACTCTACGAGCAGTACTTC. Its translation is CASSLDQTSPLLYEQYF.

This chain's CDR3 is CASSDISRGTDTQYF. The CDR3 DNA follows: TGCGCCAGCAGTGATATTTCCAGGGGAACAGATACGCAGTATTTT. The V call is TRBV10-1, the J call TRBJ2-3, with a possible D match to TRBD1 (6 bases). This CDR3 contains 15 residues. The germline V and J ends were trimmed by 3 bases and 3 bases, with 13 bases remaining between them. The germline CDR1 and CDR2 sequences are WNHNN and SYGVQD (reference sequence).

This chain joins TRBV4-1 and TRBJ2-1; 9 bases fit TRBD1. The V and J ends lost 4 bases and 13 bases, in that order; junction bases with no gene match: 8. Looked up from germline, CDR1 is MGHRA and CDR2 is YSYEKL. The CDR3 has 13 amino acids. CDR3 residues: CASSLRPGQGQFF. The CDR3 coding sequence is TGCGCCAGCAGCCTCAGGCCGGGACAGGGACAGTTCTTC.

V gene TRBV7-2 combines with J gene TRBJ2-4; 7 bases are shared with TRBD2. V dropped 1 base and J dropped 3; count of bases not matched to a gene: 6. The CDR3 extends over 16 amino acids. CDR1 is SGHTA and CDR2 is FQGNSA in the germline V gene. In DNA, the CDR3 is TGTGCCAGCAGCTTAGTGGGAGGGGTGGGCAAAAACATTCAGTACTTC. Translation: CASSLVGGVGKNIQYF.

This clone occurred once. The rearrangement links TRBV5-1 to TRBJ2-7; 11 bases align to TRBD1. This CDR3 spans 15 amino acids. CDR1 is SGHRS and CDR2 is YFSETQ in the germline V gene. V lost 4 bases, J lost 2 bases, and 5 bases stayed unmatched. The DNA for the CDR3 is TGCGCCAGCAGCGACGGACAGGGGGCTGCCTACGAGCAGTACTTC. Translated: CASSDGQGAAYEQYF. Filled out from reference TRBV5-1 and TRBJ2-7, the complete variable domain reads KAGVTQTPRYLIKTRGQQVTLSCSPISGHRSVSWYQQTPGQGLQFLFEYFSETQRNKGNFPGRFSGRQFSNSRSEMNVSTLELGDSALYLCASSDGQGAAYEQYFGPGTRLTVT.

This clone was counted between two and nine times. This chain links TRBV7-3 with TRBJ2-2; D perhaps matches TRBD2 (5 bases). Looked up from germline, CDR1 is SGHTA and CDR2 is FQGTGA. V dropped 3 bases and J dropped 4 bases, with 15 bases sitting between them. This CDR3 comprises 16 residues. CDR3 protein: CASSFLSRRATGELFF. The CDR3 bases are TGTGCCAGCAGCTTTCTCTCCCGGCGGGCCACCGGGGAGCTGTTTTTT.

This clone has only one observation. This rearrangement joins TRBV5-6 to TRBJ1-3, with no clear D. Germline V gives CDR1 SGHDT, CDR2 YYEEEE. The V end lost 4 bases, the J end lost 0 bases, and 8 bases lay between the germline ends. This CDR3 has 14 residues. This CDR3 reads CASSRDNSGNTIYF. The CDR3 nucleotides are TGTGCCAGCAGCCGCGACAACTCTGGAAACACCATATATTTT.

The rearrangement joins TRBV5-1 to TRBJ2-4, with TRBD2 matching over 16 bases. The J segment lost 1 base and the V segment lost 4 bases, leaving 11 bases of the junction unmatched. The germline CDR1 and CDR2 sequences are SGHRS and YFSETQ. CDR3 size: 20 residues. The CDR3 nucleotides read TGCGCCAGCAGCCTTACTCCGGGACTAGCGGGAGGGGTTGCCAAAAACATTCAGTACTTC. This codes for CASSLTPGLAGGVAKNIQYF.

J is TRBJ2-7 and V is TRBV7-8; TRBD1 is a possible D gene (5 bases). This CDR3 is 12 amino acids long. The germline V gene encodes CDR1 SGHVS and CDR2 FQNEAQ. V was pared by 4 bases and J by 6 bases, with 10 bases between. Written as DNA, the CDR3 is TGTGCCAGCAGCTCCGACAGAACCGAGCAGTACTTC. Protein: CASSSDRTEQYF.